This TCR beta chain was obtained from a study of blood T cell repertoires in COVID-19. Overall study context: The United States, Italy and Spain were the sources of the acute and convalescent COVID-19 samples. Sources were T cells, B-cell-depleted T cells, or PBMCs; the material itself was cDNA or gDNA.

Per the authors' pipeline: Reference gene primer amplification yielded estimated nucleated cell counts. The assay was immunoSEQ multiplex PCR, and TCRdb's table has in-frame clones only and misses some. The DNA was the basis for D and trimming; V, J and clone size are from that table. The sample has about 280,000 clones, less than 90% seen once. V was trimmed by 3 bases and J by 5 bases, leaving 13 bases between them. CDR3 length: 15 amino acids. CDR1 is KGHDR, CDR2 SFDVKD, per germline. The chain combines TRBV24-1 with TRBJ2-1, with D maybe TRBD2 (6 bases). This clonotype originated in a human donor in a cohort sampled during active COVID-19. Sequencing was done on a sample of peripheral blood. CDR3 DNA sequence: TGTGCCACCAGTGATAGGCGGGACGTGAACAATGAGCAGTTCTTC. Encoded protein: CATSDRRDVNNEQFF.